The 23 T cell receptor beta chains below come from one sample, sequenced in a study of T cells in Graves' hyperthyroidism and ophthalmopathy. Authors of the study amplified TCR beta CDR3 regions from RNA transcripts. Carried out on the TCR CDR3, a first-round RT-PCR used the HTBI primer set. TCRdb ran MiXCR on the multiplex PCR reads and lists one entry per CDR3 protein. The sample holds about 96,000 distinct CDR3 sequences, about 51% seen once. The sequenced sample consisted of blood. These receptors all stem from a woman aged 40 to 50 with Graves' hyperthyroidism.

V gene TRBV7-2 combines with J gene TRBJ2-7; D gene unclear. CDR3 size: 12 residues. The ends were cut back, 5 bases at V and 7 bases at J, with 12 bases in the middle. The germline gives CDR1 SGHTA, CDR2 FQGNSA. This CDR3 is CASSPGPEEQYF. The CDR3 region has the DNA TGTGCCAGCAGCCCGGGCCCGGAAGAGCAGTACTTC.

This clonotype was seen repeatedly, ten times or more. The rearrangement uses TRBV29-1 and TRBJ2-7, with 13 bases that match TRBD2. V lost 4 bases and J lost 0; bases outside the gene matches: 3. There are 15 residues in the CDR3. Per the germline V gene, CDR1 is SQVTM and CDR2 is ANQGSEA. This CDR3 is CSVVWTSGSSYEQYF. CDR3 nucleotide sequence: TGCAGCGTTGTATGGACTAGCGGGAGCTCCTACGAGCAGTACTTC.

This clonotype was observed a few times. The chain joins TRBV25-1 to TRBJ1-1, with D unresolved. There are 13 residues in the CDR3. Trimming took 5 bases from V and 2 from J, leaving 9 bases between them. The germline V gene encodes CDR1 MGHDK and CDR2 SYGVNS. DNA of the CDR3: TGTGCCAGCAGTTATCACAGAAACACTGAAGCTTTCTTT. Translating it yields CASSYHRNTEAFF.

This chain links TRBV28 with TRBJ2-5; 10 nucleotides match TRBD2. This CDR3 contains 16 residues. J gave up 5 bases and V 2 bases, and 8 bases lay outside the gene matches. Germline V gene data show CDR1 as MDHEN and CDR2 as SYDVKM. CDR3 residues: CASSLAGTSEVETQYF. The CDR3 DNA is TGTGCCAGCAGTTTAGCAGGGACTAGCGAGGTGGAGACCCAGTACTTC.

The V call is TRBV12-3 or TRBV12-4, the J call TRBJ2-3, with TRBD2 matching over 10 bases. V was clipped by 5 bases and J by 0 bases; unmatched bases: 14. CDR3 length: 19 amino acids. DNA of the CDR3: TGTGCCAGCAGTCCGCGACTTGGACTAGCGGCCGGTAGCACAGATACGCAGTATTTT. As protein: CASSPRLGLAAGSTDTQYF.

This clonotype came up many times. The chain couples TRBV28 to TRBJ2-5; TRBD2 agrees at 7 bases. Per germline, CDR1 MDHEN and CDR2 SYDVKM. The CDR3 covers 12 residues. Trimming at V came to 9 bases and at J to 1 base, leaving 2 bases not matched to a gene. CDR3 in amino acids: CASRTSQETQYF. For the CDR3, the DNA is TGTGCCAGTCGGACTAGCCAAGAGACCCAGTACTTC.

Note on this clonotype: A clone one base away is much larger, so this may be a read error. The CDR3 bases are TGCAGTGCCCCCCCAAGCAACCGCTACGAGCAGTACGTC. As protein: CSAPPSNRYEQYV. The chain employs TRBV20-1 and TRBJ2-7; D remains unclear. Germline V gene sequence: CDR1 DFQATT, CDR2 SNEGSKA (reference sequence). The CDR3 runs to 13 residues. V dropped 6 bases and J dropped 3 bases, with 15 bases sitting between them.

The sample holds a few counts of this clonotype. The chain has TRBV7-8 and TRBJ2-7, with TRBD1 as a possible D gene (6 bases). Germline loops: CDR1 SGHVS, CDR2 FQNEAQ. The CDR3 extends over 14 amino acids. Trimming pared 1 base from V and 2 bases from J, leaving 9 bases between. The chain's CDR3 is CASSLDRDPYEQYF. DNA of the CDR3: TGTGCCAGCAGCTTAGACAGGGACCCCTACGAGCAGTACTTC.

This clonotype has just a few counts. The chain combines TRBV9 with TRBJ1-5, with a tentative D call TRBD1 (5 bases). Trimming took 4 bases from V and 7 from J, leaving 9 bases between them. CDR1 is SGDLS, CDR2 YYNGEE, per germline. The CDR3 is made up of 12 amino acids. CDR3 region: CASSRGGQPQHF. The CDR3 DNA is TGTGCCAGCAGCCGGGGGGGACAGCCCCAGCATTTT.

The sample holds many counts of this clonotype. At one end, the junction sequence differs from germline, possibly due to a read error. The chain links TRBV4-1 to TRBJ2-7, with D tentatively TRBD1 (6 bases). CDR3 length equals 14 residues. Per the germline V gene, CDR1 is MGHRA and CDR2 is YSYEKL. The CDR3 sequence is CASSQDRGSYVQYF. DNA of the CDR3: TGCGCCAGCAGCCAAGACAGGGGTTCCTACGTGCAGTACTTC.

This rearrangement joins TRBV24-1 to TRBJ1-2; D is unclear. The germline V gene has CDR1 KGHDR and CDR2 SFDVKD. The CDR3 consists of 18 residues. Deletions cut 5 bases from V and 0 bases from J, with 21 bases between. Here the CDR3 reads CATSALPARPVANYGYTF. The CDR3 DNA is TGTGCCACCAGTGCCCTCCCCGCCCGTCCCGTAGCTAACTATGGCTACACCTTC.

Turning to this clonotype: A junction boundary mismatches the germline segment, possibly from a read error. CDR3 sequence reads: CASSRQSGYGYTF. The CDR3 region has the DNA TGTGCCAGCAGTCGACAGTCAGGGTATGGCTACACCTTC. V usage is TRBV24-1 and J usage is TRBJ1-2; D may be TRBD1 (5 bases). Germline assignment: CDR1 KGHDR and CDR2 SFDVKD. The CDR3 is 13 residues long.

The V and J genes are TRBV2 and TRBJ1-5; 7 bases are shared with TRBD1. The germline V gene has CDR1 SNHLY and CDR2 FYNNEI. This CDR3 has 15 residues. V lost 1 base and J lost 7; bases outside the gene matches: 7. CDR3: CASSEDGQGGQPQHF. The CDR3 DNA reads TGTGCCAGCAGTGAAGACGGGCAGGGGGGCCAGCCCCAGCATTTT.

V gene TRBV20-1 combines with J gene TRBJ1-2; 8 bases align to TRBD1. The CDR3 is 11 residues long. The V segment lost 8 bases and the J segment 8 bases; nucleotides outside the gene matches: 7. Germline V gene data show CDR1 as DFQATT and CDR2 as SNEGSKA (reference sequence). The CDR3 region has the DNA TGCAGTAGTACAGGGGGAGGGGGCTACACCTTC. As protein: CSSTGGGGYTF.

Ten or more counts support this clonotype. The CDR3, as DNA: TGCAGCGCCGCCCAGAACTATGGCTACACCTTC. Protein sequence: CSAAQNYGYTF. The chain recombines TRBV29-1 with TRBJ1-2; D unresolved. The germline V gene encodes CDR1 SQVTM and CDR2 ANQGSEA. Trimming left V 7 bases short and J 2 bases short, with 8 bases between. The CDR3 is made up of 11 amino acids.

In its sample, this clonotype was seen many times. V is TRBV20-1 and J is TRBJ2-5; no reliable D call. V lost 3 bases, J lost 4 bases, and 12 bases lay in between. Germline V gene lookup returns CDR1 DFQATT and CDR2 SNEGSKA (reference sequence). The CDR3 runs to 13 residues. CDR3 bases: TGCAGTGCTAGCATACTATTTGCAGAGACCCAGTACTTC. Translated: CSASILFAETQYF.

This clonotype was detected ten times or more. This chain uses TRBV6-6 with TRBJ2-7, with 12 bases aligning to TRBD2. The CDR3 runs to 18 residues. Germline V gene sequence: CDR1 MNHNY, CDR2 SVGAGI (reference sequence). J was trimmed by 2 bases and V by 4 bases; bases with no gene match: 12. Here the CDR3 reads CASSSTSGSEWATYEQYF. Here the CDR3 DNA reads TGTGCCAGCAGTTCGACTAGCGGGAGTGAGTGGGCCACCTACGAGCAGTACTTC.

Comment on this clonotype: In this CDR3 the conserved last residue, phenylalanine or tryptophan, is missing, so a read error is likely. The genes are TRBV6-4 and TRBJ2-5, with D perhaps TRBD2 (6 bases). Germline V lookup: CDR1 MRHNA, CDR2 SNTAGT. V lost 5 bases, J lost 0 bases, and 13 bases lay in between. The CDR3 has 15 amino acids. CDR3 sequence reads: CASSNAGQYQETQYL. CDR3 nucleotide sequence: TGTGCCAGCAGTAACGCGGGGCAGTACCAAGAGACCCAGTACCTC.

Comment on this clonotype: A clone one base away is much larger, so this may be a read error. The chain uses TRBV20-1 and TRBJ1-1; D not certain. Germline lookup yields CDR1 DFQATT and CDR2 SNEGSKA (reference sequence). The CDR3 is 11 amino acids. The chain's CDR3 is CSCAANTEALF. CDR3 in DNA: TGCAGTTGTGCGGCGAACACTGAAGCTCTCTTT.

This clonotype has more than one count but fewer than ten. This chain connects TRBV30 to TRBJ1-1; D is unresolved. The CDR3 covers 14 residues. Looked up from germline, CDR1 is GTSNPN and CDR2 is SVGIG (reference sequence). Trimming shortened V by 2 bases and J by 0 bases, and 10 bases separated the two germline ends. The CDR3 loop is CAWSRVFMNTEAFF. In DNA form, the CDR3 reads TGTGCCTGGAGTAGGGTGTTTATGAACACTGAAGCTTTCTTT.

The rearrangement uses TRBV2 and TRBJ2-6; D remains unclear. The germline CDR1 and CDR2 sequences are SNHLY and FYNNEI. The CDR3 length is 16 residues. The germline V and J ends were trimmed by 6 bases and 4 bases, with 16 bases remaining between them. The CDR3 sequence: CASRWTQNTGANVLTF. CDR3 sequence (DNA): TGTGCCAGCAGATGGACCCAGAACACCGGGGCCAACGTCCTGACTTTC.

This clonotype was counted many times. V and J are TRBV7-2 and TRBJ2-5, with 10 nucleotides matching TRBD2. Looked up from germline, CDR1 is SGHTA and CDR2 is FQGNSA. CDR3 size: 17 residues. J lost 4 bases, V lost 5 bases, and 13 bases had no gene match. CDR3 coding DNA: TGTGCCAGCAGCCAAGGTCTGTCTAGCGGGAGTGCAGAGACCCAGTACTTC. The encoded protein is CASSQGLSSGSAETQYF. The entire variable domain, with the rest obtained from reference TRBV7-2 and TRBJ2-5, is as follows: GAGVSQSPSNKVTEKGKDVELRCDPISGHTALYWYRQSLGQGLEFLIYFQGNSAPDKSGLPSDRFSAERTGGSVSTLTIQRTQQEDSAVYLCASSQGLSSGSAETQYFGPGTRLLVL.

The chain links TRBV10-3 to TRBJ2-7; TRBD2 is a possible D gene (6 bases). The CDR3 covers 14 residues. V gave up 0 bases and J gave up 5 bases, with 11 bases separating them. Per the germline V gene, CDR1 is ENHRY and CDR2 is SYGVKD. The CDR3 DNA is TGTGCCATCAGTGAGTCCCGGGCTAGCGACGAGCAGTACTTC. This sequence encodes CAISESRASDEQYF.